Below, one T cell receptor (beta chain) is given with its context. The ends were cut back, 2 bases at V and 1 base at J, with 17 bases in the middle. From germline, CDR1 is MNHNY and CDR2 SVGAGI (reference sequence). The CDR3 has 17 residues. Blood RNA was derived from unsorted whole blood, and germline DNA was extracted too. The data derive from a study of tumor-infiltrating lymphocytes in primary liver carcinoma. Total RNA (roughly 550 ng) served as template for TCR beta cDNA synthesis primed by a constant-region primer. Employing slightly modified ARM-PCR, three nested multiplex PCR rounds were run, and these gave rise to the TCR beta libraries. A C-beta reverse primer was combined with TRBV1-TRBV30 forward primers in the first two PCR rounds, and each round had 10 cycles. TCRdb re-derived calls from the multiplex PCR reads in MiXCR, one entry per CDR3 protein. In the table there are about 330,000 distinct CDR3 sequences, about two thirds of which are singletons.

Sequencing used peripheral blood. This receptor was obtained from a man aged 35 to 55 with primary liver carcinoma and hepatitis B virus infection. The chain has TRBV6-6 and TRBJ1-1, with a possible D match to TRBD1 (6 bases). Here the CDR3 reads CASSYVSAGVGNTEAFF. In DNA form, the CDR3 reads TGTGCCAGCAGTTACGTTTCGGCAGGGGTAGGGAACACTGAAGCTTTCTTT.